The 2 T cell receptor beta chains given below trace back to one sample, sequenced in a study of identical twins. MiXCR, applied by TCRdb to the 5' RACE reads, yields one record per CDR3 protein. The sample has over 250,000 distinct CDR3 sequences; 7.5% to 9.5% are singletons. The data also belong to a second study, concerning yellow fever vaccine responses in identical twins.

Material for sequencing was CD8+ T cells sorted from blood. These receptors came from a woman under 30 in good health.

The V call is TRBV5-5, the J call TRBJ2-5; 8 nucleotides match TRBD2. Germline loops: CDR1 SGHKS, CDR2 YYEKEE (reference sequence). V dropped 2 bases and J dropped 1; count of bases not matched to a gene: 10. The CDR3 spans 17 residues. The CDR3 reads CASSFGERESIQETQYF. CDR3 DNA sequence: TGTGCCAGCAGCTTTGGGGAGCGGGAGAGCATCCAAGAGACCCAGTACTTC.

The chain employs TRBV9 and TRBJ2-1, with 10 bases that match TRBD2. Germline CDR1 SGDLS, CDR2 YYNGEE. The CDR3 extends over 16 amino acids. V lost 0 bases, J lost 5 bases, and 5 bases stayed unmatched. The CDR3, as DNA: TGTGCCAGCAGCGTAGGGAGCGGGAGGGCCGACAATGAGCAGTTCTTC. Translating it yields CASSVGSGRADNEQFF.